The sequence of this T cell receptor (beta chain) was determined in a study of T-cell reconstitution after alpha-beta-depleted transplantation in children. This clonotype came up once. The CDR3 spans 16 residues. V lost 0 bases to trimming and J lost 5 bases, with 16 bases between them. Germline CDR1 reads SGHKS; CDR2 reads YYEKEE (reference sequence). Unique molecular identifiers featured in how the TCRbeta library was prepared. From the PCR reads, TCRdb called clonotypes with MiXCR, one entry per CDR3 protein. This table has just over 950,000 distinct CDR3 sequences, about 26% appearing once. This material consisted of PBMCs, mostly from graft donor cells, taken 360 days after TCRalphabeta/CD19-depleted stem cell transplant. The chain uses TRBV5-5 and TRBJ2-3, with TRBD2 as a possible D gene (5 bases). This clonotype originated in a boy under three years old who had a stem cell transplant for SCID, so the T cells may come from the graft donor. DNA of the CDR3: TGTGCCAGCAGCTTGGTCGCCGGGATCGGTGGAGATACGCAGTATTTT. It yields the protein CASSLVAGIGGDTQYF.